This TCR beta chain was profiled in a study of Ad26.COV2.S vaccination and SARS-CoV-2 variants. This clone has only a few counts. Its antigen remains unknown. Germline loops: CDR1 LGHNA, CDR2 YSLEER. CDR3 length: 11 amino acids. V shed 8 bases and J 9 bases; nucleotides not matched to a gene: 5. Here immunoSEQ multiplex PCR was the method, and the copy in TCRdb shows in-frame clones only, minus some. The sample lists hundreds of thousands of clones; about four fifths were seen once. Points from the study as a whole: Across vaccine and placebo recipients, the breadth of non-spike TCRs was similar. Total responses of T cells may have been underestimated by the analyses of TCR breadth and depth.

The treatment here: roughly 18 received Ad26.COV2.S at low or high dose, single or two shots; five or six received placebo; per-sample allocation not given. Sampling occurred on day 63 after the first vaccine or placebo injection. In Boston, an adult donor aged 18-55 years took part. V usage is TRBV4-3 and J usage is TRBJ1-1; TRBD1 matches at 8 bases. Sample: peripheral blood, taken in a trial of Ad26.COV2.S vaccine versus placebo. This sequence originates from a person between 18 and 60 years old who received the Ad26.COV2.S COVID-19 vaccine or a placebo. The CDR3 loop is CASSRTGQAFF. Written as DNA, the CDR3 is TGCGCCAGCTCAAGGACAGGGCAAGCTTTCTTT.